Reported below is one TCR beta chain. The CDR3 runs 14 residues. Germline V CDR1 and CDR2: PRHDT, FYEKMQ (reference sequence). Between the trimmed V and J ends, which lost 7 bases and 4 bases, there was a span of 16 bases. This entry belongs to a study of blood T cells in healthy people across ages. Each sample had at least 6 million PBMCs isolated. Extracted total RNA amounted to at least 5.5 micrograms for each sample. Combining a sample-barcoded 5' primer with a J-beta primer mix, a second PCR ran for roughly 7 to 11 cycles. TCRdb processed the 5' RACE reads anew with MiXCR; each CDR3 protein has one entry. Among fewer than 1 million distinct CDR3 sequences listed, 40% to 50% were seen once.

This chain connects TRBV13 to TRBJ1-2; a weak D match, TRBD1 (5 bases). The TCR sequence derives from a man aged 60 to 69 in good health. Sequencing was performed on blood. The CDR3 here is CASTPWRGTYGYTF. The CDR3 coding sequence is TGTGCCAGCACTCCATGGAGGGGAACCTATGGCTACACCTTC.